This T cell receptor (beta chain) was captured in a study of shared clonotypes between healthy human individuals. At the level of the study: The study enrolled a couple of women and a few men aged 18 to 49.

It was CD45RO-negative cells, positively selected for CCR7, that made up naive CD8 cells, with terminally differentiated effector memory CD45RA+ cells excluded. Note on this clone: Other nucleotide sequences from this sample produce the same CDR3.

The protocol was immunoSEQ multiplex PCR, while the TCRdb copy is restricted to in-frame clones and leaves out a portion. The sample yields some 1,900,000 clones, about 95% seen once. Germline CDR1 is SGHRS and CDR2 is YFSETQ. The CDR3 runs to 13 residues. The V end was cut by 0 bases, the J end by 2 bases, with 6 bases between. This chain uses TRBV5-1 with TRBJ2-7; D gene unclear. Sequencing was performed on naive CD8+ T cells sorted from blood. The TCR originated in a young man in good health. CDR3 residues: CASSLGRAYEQYF. The CDR3 DNA reads TGCGCCAGCAGCTTGGGGCGAGCCTACGAGCAGTACTTC.